The 27 T cell receptor beta chains below were found in one sample sequenced in a study of T cell clones after liver transplantation. The repertoire was sequenced with immunoSEQ multiplex PCR; TCRdb's copy has only in-frame clones and lacks some. The table records about 70,000 clones, 80% of them present only once. This specimen consisted of CD4+ T cells from blood, obtained 12 months after liver transplant. These receptors were taken from a human patient who received a liver transplant. The graft donor may have contributed some T cells.

A single count supports this clone. The chain combines TRBV2 with TRBJ1-1; possibly TRBD1 for D (5 bases). V was pared by 5 bases and J by 1 base, with 8 bases between. The CDR3 length is 13 residues. Germline CDR1 is SNHLY and CDR2 is FYNNEI. CDR3 sequence (DNA): TGTGCCAGCAGTTACGACAGGAACACTGAAGCTTTCTTT. Translated, it gives CASSYDRNTEAFF.

The chain is built from TRBV19 and TRBJ1-2; 7 bases are a match to TRBD1. Germline V CDR1 and CDR2: LNHDA, SQIVND (reference sequence). V was pared by 7 bases and J by 1 base, with 6 bases of the junction left unmatched. The CDR3 is 14 amino acids. The CDR3 DNA sequence: TGTGCCAGTACAGGGACAGCAAGTAACTATGGCTACACCTTC. Protein: CASTGTASNYGYTF. The whole variable domain, remainder taken from reference TRBV19 and TRBJ1-2, is DGGITQSPKYLFRKEGQNVTLSCEQNLNHDAMYWYRQDPGQGLRLIYYSQIVNDFQKGDIAEGYSVSREKKESFPLTVTSAQKNPTAFYLCASTGTASNYGYTFGSGTRLTVV.

The chain recombines TRBV15 with TRBJ1-2, with TRBD1 identical over 8 bases. The CDR3 runs 15 residues. Trimming removed 6 bases from V and 5 bases from J; junction bases left unmatched: 11. Germline CDR1 LNHNV, CDR2 YYDKDF (reference sequence). The DNA of the CDR3 is TGTGCCACCAGGCGCGAGGGGACAGGCCAATATGGCTACACCTTC. Amino acids: CATRREGTGQYGYTF.

For this clone: Sequence at one end of the junction differs from germline and may be a read error. The rearrangement uses TRBV19 and TRBJ2-2; 10 positions agree with TRBD1. The CDR3 runs 16 residues. Germline values: CDR1 LNHDA, CDR2 SQIVND (reference sequence). The CDR3 nucleotides read TGTGCCAGTAGTTTAGACAGGGGGCTCGGCACCGGGGAGCTGTTTTTT. It codes for CASSLDRGLGTGELFF.

This chain's CDR3 is CASSLQGSSEQYF. CDR3 bases: TGTGCCAGCAGCTTACAGGGATCGTCTGAGCAGTACTTC. The V gene is TRBV5-5, the J gene TRBJ2-7; TRBD1 is a possible D gene (6 bases). CDR1 is SGHKS, CDR2 YYEKEE, per germline (reference sequence). The CDR3 extends over 13 amino acids. V was shortened by 2 bases and J by 7 bases, with 13 bases between the two germline ends.

This sequence joins TRBV6-5 and TRBJ1-1, with a weak D call TRBD1 (5 bases). This CDR3 contains 11 residues. Trimming pared 2 bases from V and 9 bases from J, leaving 7 bases between. In germline, CDR1 is MNHEY, CDR2 SVGAGI. CDR3 sequence: CASSYGAQAFF. CDR3 DNA: TGTGCCAGCAGTTACGGGGCCCAAGCTTTCTTT.

This chain uses TRBV30 with TRBJ1-3; D is uncertain. Trimming left V 2 bases short and J 3 bases short, with 8 bases between. The CDR3 loop spans 13 amino acids. Germline V gene lookup returns CDR1 GTSNPN and CDR2 SVGIG (reference sequence). In nucleotides, the CDR3 is TGTGCCTGGAGTCCTTCATTTGGAAACACCATATATTTT. Translated, it gives CAWSPSFGNTIYF.

Worth noting for this clone: Other DNA variants within this sample encode the same CDR3. The chain is built from TRBV7-2 and TRBJ2-3; D is undetermined. This CDR3 comprises 13 residues. Trimming took off 3 bases at V and 2 bases at J, with 6 bases between the two ends. Germline CDR1 and CDR2: SGHTA and FQGNSA. The CDR3 is CASSLGSTDTQYF. CDR3 bases: TGTGCCAGCAGCTTGGGCTCCACAGATACGCAGTATTTT. The whole variable domain, remainder taken from reference TRBV7-2 and TRBJ2-3, is GAGVSQSPSNKVTEKGKDVELRCDPISGHTALYWYRQSLGQGLEFLIYFQGNSAPDKSGLPSDRFSAERTGGSVSTLTIQRTQQEDSAVYLCASSLGSTDTQYFGPGTRLTVL.

This clone was detected a few times. The chain has TRBV9 and TRBJ1-1; 8 bases map to TRBD1. Trimming at V came to 3 bases and at J to 1 base, leaving 2 bases not matched to a gene. The CDR3 spans 14 residues. Germline V CDR1 and CDR2: SGDLS, YYNGEE. CDR3 nucleotides: TGTGCCAGCAGCGGAGACAGGGGGAACACTGAAGCTTTCTTT. Translating gives CASSGDRGNTEAFF. Drawing the rest from reference TRBV9 and TRBJ1-1, the complete variable domain is DSGVTQTPKHLITATGQRVTLRCSPRSGDLSVYWYQQSLDQGLQFLIQYYNGEERAKGNILERFSAQQFPDLHSELNLSSLELGDSALYFCASSGDRGNTEAFFGQGTRLTVV.

The V gene is TRBV28, the J gene TRBJ2-7, with a weak D call TRBD1 (7 bases). CDR3 length equals 14 residues. V was shortened by 7 bases and J by 2 bases, with 15 bases between the two germline ends. CDR1 and CDR2 (germline): MDHEN, SYDVKM. CDR3 sequence: CASTGGQGPYEQYF. The CDR3 DNA is TGTGCCAGCACAGGGGGGCAGGGCCCCTACGAGCAGTACTTC.

The chain joins TRBV18 to TRBJ2-1; 11 bases map to TRBD2. Germline-derived CDR1 and CDR2 are KGHSH and LQKENI. After removal of 6 bases from V and 6 bases from J, the junction contained 7 bases not matched to a gene. The CDR3 totals 15 residues. This CDR3 is CASSPGLAGRNEQFF. The CDR3 bases are TGTGCCAGCTCGCCCGGACTAGCGGGCCGCAATGAGCAGTTCTTC.

CDR3 sequence (DNA): TGTGCCAGCAGTACCAGGGGATCCCCTAATCAGCCCCAGCATTTT. Translating it yields CASSTRGSPNQPQHF. The gene calls are TRBV25-1 and TRBJ1-5; TRBD1 is a possible D gene (6 bases). Germline assignment: CDR1 MGHDK and CDR2 SYGVNS. The V end was cut by 5 bases, the J end by 4 bases, with 15 bases between. This CDR3 is built from 15 residues.

This chain links TRBV9 with TRBJ1-3; no reliable D call. The CDR3 is 14 amino acids. Germline V gene data show CDR1 as SGDLS and CDR2 as YYNGEE. Trimming removed 1 base at V and 3 bases at J, with 8 bases between. CDR3 protein: CASSVQSLGNTIYF. CDR3 bases: TGTGCCAGCAGCGTACAGTCTCTTGGAAACACCATATATTTT.

This chain joins TRBV5-1 and TRBJ2-3; 10 bases are a match to TRBD2. V lost 0 bases to trimming and J lost 5 bases; unmatched junction nucleotides: 3. The CDR3 consists of 15 residues. Germline CDR1 is SGHRS and CDR2 is YFSETQ. The CDR3 DNA sequence: TGCGCCAGCAGCTTGGTCGGGACTAGCGAAGATACGCAGTATTTT. Amino acid sequence: CASSLVGTSEDTQYF.

This chain connects TRBV18 to TRBJ2-1; 11 nucleotides agree with TRBD1. This CDR3 has 14 residues. Trimming removed 1 base from V and 9 bases from J; junction bases left unmatched: 2. From germline, CDR1 is KGHSH and CDR2 LQKENI. The CDR3 loop is CASSPLGTGGEQFF. The CDR3 DNA reads as TGTGCCAGCTCACCACTTGGGACAGGGGGTGAGCAGTTCTTC.

The V gene is TRBV5-1, the J gene TRBJ1-5; 8 bases map to TRBD1. There are 16 residues in the CDR3. Germline V gene sequence: CDR1 SGHRS, CDR2 YFSETQ. J was trimmed by 2 bases and V by 4 bases; bases with no gene match: 8. CDR3 sequence (DNA): TGCGCCAGCAGCGTTTCAGGGACAGGCCGCAATCAGCCCCAGCATTTT. Translation: CASSVSGTGRNQPQHF.

This sequence joins TRBV30 and TRBJ2-7, with TRBD1 matching over 7 bases. Trimming at V came to 3 bases and at J to 2 bases, leaving 4 bases not matched to a gene. Germline CDR1 GTSNPN, CDR2 SVGIG (reference sequence). The CDR3 sequence is 13 residues long. The DNA for the CDR3 is TGTGCCTGGAGGGGGCAGGGGGCCTACGAGCAGTACTTC. Encoded protein: CAWRGQGAYEQYF.

The gene calls are TRBV28 and TRBJ1-1; the match to TRBD1 covers 9 bases. The CDR3 is 16 amino acids. The germline gives CDR1 MDHEN, CDR2 SYDVKM. J was trimmed by 5 bases and V by 6 bases; bases with no gene match: 13. In DNA form, the CDR3 reads TGTGCCAGCAGGTCCGGGACAGGGTGGAGGGGGACTGAAGCTTTCTTT. Its translation is CASRSGTGWRGTEAFF.

The chain carries TRBV10-3 and TRBJ1-2; D is uncertain. The V end was cut by 6 bases, the J end by 3 bases, with 11 bases between. CDR1 and CDR2 (germline): ENHRY, SYGVKD. This CDR3 contains 13 residues. The DNA of the CDR3 is TGTGCCATCAGCTCTCTTGGGGACTATGGCTACACCTTC. Amino acid sequence: CAISSLGDYGYTF.

This chain uses TRBV29-1 with TRBJ1-5; 9 bases agree with TRBD1. Trimming cost V 6 bases and J 4 bases; bases outside gene matches: 10. The CDR3 loop spans 15 amino acids. Germline CDR1 and CDR2: SQVTM and ANQGSEA. CDR3: CSVTLWTGENQPQHF. As DNA, the CDR3 is TGCAGCGTCACCCTATGGACAGGGGAAAATCAGCCCCAGCATTTT.

This clone has only a few counts. This sequence joins TRBV7-3 and TRBJ2-7; D is undetermined. The germline gives CDR1 SGHTA, CDR2 FQGTGA. V was trimmed by 2 bases and J by 5 bases, leaving 10 bases between them. The CDR3 sequence is 13 residues long. CDR3 nucleotide sequence: TGTGCCAGCAGCTTAGGCCCAGACAACGAGCAGTACTTC. Its translation is CASSLGPDNEQYF.

The chain has TRBV9 and TRBJ2-1; a possible D gene is TRBD1 (6 bases). Trimming removed 4 bases from V and 0 bases from J, with 14 bases in between. This CDR3 region has 16 residues. Germline V gene sequence: CDR1 SGDLS, CDR2 YYNGEE. The CDR3 DNA is TGTGCCAGCAGCCCACGGACAGAGAGCTCCTACAATGAGCAGTTCTTC. The encoded protein is CASSPRTESSYNEQFF.

This clone occurred a few times. The same CDR3 arises from other DNA sequences in this sample as well. This chain uses TRBV18 with TRBJ1-1; no firm D call. V was cut by 2 bases and J by 2 bases, with 6 bases left in between. The germline V gene encodes CDR1 KGHSH and CDR2 LQKENI. The CDR3 covers 13 residues. CDR3 coding DNA: TGTGCCAGCTCACCAGGACTAAACACTGAAGCTTTCTTT. Translation: CASSPGLNTEAFF.

This sequence joins TRBV18 and TRBJ2-5; TRBD2 matches at 13 bases. This CDR3 comprises 17 residues. V lost 3 bases to trimming and J lost 9 bases; unmatched junction nucleotides: 13. CDR1 KGHSH and CDR2 LQKENI come from the germline V gene. CDR3 loop: CASSPDRGLAGVMAQYF. The CDR3 bases are TGTGCCAGCTCACCCGACCGAGGACTAGCGGGAGTTATGGCCCAGTACTTC.

The rearrangement joins TRBV5-4 to TRBJ2-2; TRBD2 is a possible D gene (6 bases). CDR3 length: 15 amino acids. Germline-derived CDR1 and CDR2 are SGHNT and YYREEE (reference sequence). The V end was cut by 2 bases, the J end by 1 base, with 9 bases between. In DNA, the CDR3 is TGTGCCAGCAGCTTAGGCGGGGTGAACACCGGGGAGCTGTTTTTT. It is translated as CASSLGGVNTGELFF. The full variable domain, with the rest looked up from reference TRBV5-4 and TRBJ2-2, is ETGVTQSPTHLIKTRGQQVTLRCSSQSGHNTVSWYQQALGQGPQFIFQYYREEENGRGNFPPRFSGLQFPNYSSELNVNALELDDSALYLCASSLGGVNTGELFFGEGSRLTVL.

J is TRBJ2-7 and V is TRBV5-1; D remains ambiguous. V dropped 1 base and J dropped 4 bases, with 9 bases sitting between them. CDR3 length: 13 amino acids. CDR1 is SGHRS, CDR2 YFSETQ, per germline. CDR3 coding DNA: TGCGCCAGCAGCTTGTCGGAAGTTTACGAGCAGTACTTC. Amino acid sequence: CASSLSEVYEQYF.

The chain combines TRBV6-1 with TRBJ1-1; 8 nucleotides line up with TRBD1. V shed 4 bases and J 2 bases; nucleotides not matched to a gene: 12. Germline CDR1 MNHNS, CDR2 SASEGT. There are 17 residues in the CDR3. The CDR3 nucleotides are TGTGCCAGCAGTGGGGACAGGAGCTCTCGTCTTAACACTGAAGCTTTCTTT. It yields the protein CASSGDRSSRLNTEAFF.